A single sample is the source of the 20 T cell receptor beta chains below, sequenced in a study of T cell changes during pregnancy in multiple sclerosis. Profiling relied on immunoSEQ multiplex PCR, and the TCRdb table lists in-frame clones only, not all of them. The sample has about 55,000 clones; 93% are singletons. The sample here was CD8+ T cells from peripheral blood mononuclear cells, taken in the second trimester of pregnancy. These TCRs come from a female donor with multiple sclerosis, enrolled in a pregnancy study.

This rearrangement joins TRBV5-1 to TRBJ2-1; 7 bases align to TRBD1. Germline V CDR1 and CDR2: SGHRS, YFSETQ. This CDR3 is 19 amino acids long. With V trimmed by 2 bases and J by 3 bases, 17 bases remained unmatched. Written as DNA, the CDR3 is TGCGCCAGCAGCTTTTCCGGGACAGAGGGCCGTAAGATCTACAATGAGCAGTTCTTC. It codes for CASSFSGTEGRKIYNEQFF.

The rearrangement joins TRBV7-2 to TRBJ2-3, with a tentative D call TRBD2 (5 bases). Germline V gene sequence: CDR1 SGHTA, CDR2 FQGNSA. Trimming took off 5 bases at V and 8 bases at J, with 14 bases between the two ends. The CDR3 has 13 amino acids. CDR3 sequence reads: CASSRAGMGTQYF. CDR3 DNA sequence: TGTGCCAGCAGCCGCGCCGGGATGGGTACGCAGTATTTT.

This chain uses TRBV2 with TRBJ1-1; no clear D gene. The CDR3 has 12 amino acids. Germline V gene sequence: CDR1 SNHLY, CDR2 FYNNEI. V was shortened by 8 bases and J by 6 bases, with 13 bases between the two germline ends. The CDR3 DNA is TGTGCCAGCCAAGTGGGCATCTCTGAAGCTTTCTTT. Its translation is CASQVGISEAFF.

The chain carries TRBV7-6 and TRBJ1-1; TRBD1 matches at 8 bases. V lost 3 bases and J lost 7; bases outside the gene matches: 4. CDR3 length: 13 residues. Germline V CDR1 and CDR2: SGHVS, FNYEAQ. The CDR3 bases are TGTGCCAGCAGCTTTGGACAGGGCCTTGAAGCTTTCTTT. This translates into CASSFGQGLEAFF.

In regard to this clone: Other DNA sequences of this sample code for an identical CDR3. The chain combines TRBV30 with TRBJ2-7; 8 bases are shared with TRBD1. The CDR3 extends over 13 amino acids. The V and J ends lost 5 bases and 5 bases, in that order; junction bases with no gene match: 8. Germline V CDR1 and CDR2: GTSNPN, SVGIG (reference sequence). CDR3 loop: CAWDAGGLDEQYF. The CDR3 DNA reads as TGTGCCTGGGACGCAGGGGGCCTGGACGAGCAGTACTTC.

Here the CDR3 reads CASRGGTVQYF. The CDR3 nucleotides are TGTGCCAGCAGGGGCGGGACAGTTCAGTACTTC. The V gene is TRBV27, the J gene TRBJ2-4; a possible D gene is TRBD1 (7 bases). The V end was cut by 6 bases, the J end by 11 bases, with 11 bases between. The germline V gene encodes CDR1 MNHEY and CDR2 SMNVEV (reference sequence). The CDR3 consists of 11 residues.

This chain links TRBV7-7 with TRBJ2-7; TRBD1 matches at 10 bases. J gave up 3 bases and V 4 bases, and 3 bases lay outside the gene matches. There are 14 residues in the CDR3. In germline, CDR1 is SSHAT, CDR2 FNYEAQ (reference sequence). This chain's CDR3 is CASSYGTGDYEQYF. For the CDR3, the DNA is TGTGCCAGCAGCTACGGGACAGGGGACTACGAGCAGTACTTC.

The rearrangement links TRBV30 to TRBJ2-2, with TRBD2 matching 9 bases. The CDR3 is 15 residues long. Germline CDR1 and CDR2: GTSNPN and SVGIG (reference sequence). V lost 2 bases, J lost 5 bases, and 6 bases stayed unmatched. The CDR3 DNA sequence: TGTGCCTGGAGTAGGCGGGAGGGAGATACCGGGGAGCTGTTTTTT. It codes for CAWSRREGDTGELFF.

This clone was seen a few times. The CDR3 here is CASRTSGTTDTQYF. CDR3 DNA: TGCGCCAGCAGAACTAGCGGGACCACAGATACGCAGTATTTT. This chain connects TRBV10-2 to TRBJ2-3; 10 positions match TRBD2. Trimming took 6 bases from V and 2 from J; bases not matched to a gene: 2. Germline CDR1 reads WSHSY; CDR2 reads SAAADI. The CDR3 spans 14 residues.

The V gene is TRBV7-9, the J gene TRBJ2-7; D is perhaps TRBD2 (6 bases). The germline V gene has CDR1 SEHNR and CDR2 FQNEAQ (reference sequence). Trimming took 5 bases from V and 3 from J, leaving 8 bases between them. This CDR3 is built from 12 residues. The CDR3 is CASSAGSYEQYF. The CDR3 region has the DNA TGTGCCAGCAGCGCCGGGAGCTACGAGCAGTACTTC.

This clone was found once. The V call is TRBV6-5, the J call TRBJ2-7, with 8 bases that match TRBD2. The CDR3 extends over 15 amino acids. Per the germline V gene, CDR1 is MNHEY and CDR2 is SVGAGI. The trim removed 6 bases at V and 2 bases at J, leaving 9 bases unmatched. As DNA, the CDR3 is TGTGCCAGCAGCCCGGGGGGGAGGGTACCCTACGAGCAGTACTTC. It codes for CASSPGGRVPYEQYF.

This clone has more than one count but fewer than ten. The chain uses TRBV11-2 and TRBJ2-7; D is possibly TRBD1 (6 bases). Germline-derived CDR1 and CDR2 are SGHAT and FQNNGV. V lost 2 bases, J lost 3 bases, and 14 bases lay in between. The CDR3 runs 15 residues. The CDR3 coding sequence is TGTGCCAGCAGCTTATCAAGGGGGACGAACTACGAGCAGTACTTC. Protein: CASSLSRGTNYEQYF.

This clone was detected a few times. The chain joins TRBV9 to TRBJ2-1; 7 bases are a match to TRBD1. The CDR3 consists of 16 residues. J was trimmed by 0 bases and V by 3 bases; bases with no gene match: 6. CDR1 and CDR2 (germline): SGDLS, YYNGEE. In DNA, the CDR3 is TGTGCCAGCAGCGCACGCCGACAGGGCTCCTACAATGAGCAGTTCTTC. Protein product: CASSARRQGSYNEQFF.

V usage is TRBV29-1 and J usage is TRBJ1-1; 7 positions agree with TRBD1. Germline V gene data show CDR1 as SQVTM and CDR2 as ANQGSEA. The V gene end was trimmed by 3 bases and the J gene end by 5 bases; junction bases not matched to a gene: 12. The CDR3 consists of 15 residues. This chain's CDR3 is CSVDSRNRGETEAFF. In DNA form, the CDR3 reads TGCAGCGTTGACTCCCGGAACAGGGGAGAAACTGAAGCTTTCTTT. Together with reference TRBV29-1 and TRBJ1-1, the CDR3 gives the full variable domain: SAVISQKPSRDICQRGTSLTIQCQVDSQVTMMFWYRQQPGQSLTLIATANQGSEATYESGFVIDKFPISRPNLTFSTLTVSNMSPEDSSIYLCSVDSRNRGETEAFFGQGTRLTVV.

The V call is TRBV27, the J call TRBJ2-7; TRBD2 matches at 13 bases. The CDR3 loop spans 13 amino acids. Trimming removed 9 bases from V and 3 bases from J; junction bases left unmatched: 2. Germline CDR1 reads MNHEY; CDR2 reads SMNVEV (reference sequence). CDR3 sequence reads: CASGLAGDYEQYF. The CDR3 DNA follows: TGTGCCAGTGGACTAGCGGGAGACTACGAGCAGTACTTC.

The chain has TRBV23-1 and TRBJ2-1; 13 bases are a match to TRBD2. TRBV23-1 qualifies as an ORF whose function is uncertain. The CDR3 has 18 residues. With 3 bases clipped from V and 1 base from J, the junction kept 6 bases outside the gene matches. DNA of the CDR3: TGCGCCAGCAGTCACGGGACTAGCGGGAACAGGTCCTACAATGAGCAGTTCTTC. This gives the protein CASSHGTSGNRSYNEQFF.

The chain is built from TRBV10-3 and TRBJ2-7, with 11 bases aligning to TRBD2. CDR3 length equals 13 residues. Germline values: CDR1 ENHRY, CDR2 SYGVKD. The junction had 4 bases not matched to a gene; V was cut back by 10 bases and J by 2 bases. The CDR3 reads CATGTSGTYEQYF. CDR3 in DNA: TGTGCCACCGGGACTAGCGGCACCTACGAGCAGTACTTC.

V usage is TRBV9 and J usage is TRBJ2-7, with D perhaps TRBD1 (6 bases). The CDR3 is made up of 13 amino acids. V was pared by 3 bases and J by 5 bases, with 12 bases between. Germline CDR1 is SGDLS and CDR2 is YYNGEE. The CDR3 protein is CASSAGDIHEQYF. The CDR3 bases are TGTGCCAGCAGCGCAGGGGACATACACGAGCAGTACTTC.

The chain uses TRBV25-1 and TRBJ1-5, with D tentatively TRBD1 (6 bases). Per the germline V gene, CDR1 is MGHDK and CDR2 is SYGVNS. CDR3 length: 14 residues. V lost 1 base, J lost 4 bases, and 8 bases lay in between. In nucleotides, the CDR3 is TGTGCCAGCAGTGAATTGGGGGCGAATCAGCCCCAGCATTTT. Amino acid sequence: CASSELGANQPQHF.

The chain uses TRBV9 and TRBJ2-1, with 9 bases that match TRBD2. Trimming took 6 bases from V and 0 from J; bases not matched to a gene: 7. Germline V gene lookup returns CDR1 SGDLS and CDR2 YYNGEE. This CDR3 spans 16 amino acids. The CDR3 nucleotides are TGTGCCAGCACCCGGGGTAGCGGGAGCTCCTACAATGAGCAGTTCTTC. As protein: CASTRGSGSSYNEQFF.